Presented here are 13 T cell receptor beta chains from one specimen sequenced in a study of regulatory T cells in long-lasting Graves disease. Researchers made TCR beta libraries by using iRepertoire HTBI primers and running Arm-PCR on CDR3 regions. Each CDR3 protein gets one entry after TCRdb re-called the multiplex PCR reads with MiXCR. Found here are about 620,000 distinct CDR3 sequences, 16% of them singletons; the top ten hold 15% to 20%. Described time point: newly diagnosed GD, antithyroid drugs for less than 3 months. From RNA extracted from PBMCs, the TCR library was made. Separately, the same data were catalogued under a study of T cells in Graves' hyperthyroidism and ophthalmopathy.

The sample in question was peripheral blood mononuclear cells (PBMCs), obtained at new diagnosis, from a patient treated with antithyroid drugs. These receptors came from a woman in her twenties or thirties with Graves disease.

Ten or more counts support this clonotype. CDR3 bases: TGTGCCAGCACCACCGCCGATGAAAAACTGTTTTTT. Amino acid sequence: CASTTADEKLFF. The chain uses TRBV28 and TRBJ1-4; D is unclear. The CDR3 consists of 12 residues. V lost 7 bases, J lost 6 bases, and 9 bases lay in between. CDR1 and CDR2 from the germline V gene are MDHEN and SYDVKM.

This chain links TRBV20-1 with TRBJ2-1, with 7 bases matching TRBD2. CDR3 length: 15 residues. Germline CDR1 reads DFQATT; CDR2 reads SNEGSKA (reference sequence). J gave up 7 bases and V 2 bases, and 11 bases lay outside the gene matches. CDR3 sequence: CSARRREALSNEQFF. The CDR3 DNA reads TGCAGTGCTAGAAGACGGGAGGCCCTATCGAATGAGCAGTTCTTC.

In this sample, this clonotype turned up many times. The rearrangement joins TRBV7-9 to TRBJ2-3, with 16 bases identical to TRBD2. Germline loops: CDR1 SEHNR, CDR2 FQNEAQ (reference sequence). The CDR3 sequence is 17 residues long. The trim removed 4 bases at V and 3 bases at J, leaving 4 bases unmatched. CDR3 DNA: TGTGCCAGCAGCTCGCCGGGACTAGCGGGAGGGACAGATACGCAGTATTTT. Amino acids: CASSSPGLAGGTDTQYF.

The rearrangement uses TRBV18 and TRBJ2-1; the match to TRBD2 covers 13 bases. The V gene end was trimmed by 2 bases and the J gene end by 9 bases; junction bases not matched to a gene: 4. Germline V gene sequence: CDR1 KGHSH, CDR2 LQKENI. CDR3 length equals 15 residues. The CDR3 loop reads CASSPTSGRASEQFF. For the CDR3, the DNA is TGTGCCAGCTCACCAACTAGCGGGAGGGCCAGTGAGCAGTTCTTC.

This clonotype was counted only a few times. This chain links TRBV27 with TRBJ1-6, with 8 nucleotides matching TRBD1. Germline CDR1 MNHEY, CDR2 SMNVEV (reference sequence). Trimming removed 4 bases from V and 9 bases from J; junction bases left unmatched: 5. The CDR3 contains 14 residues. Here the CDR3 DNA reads TGTGCCAGCAGTTCAAGACAGGGGAGTTCACCCCTCCACTTT. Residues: CASSSRQGSSPLHF.

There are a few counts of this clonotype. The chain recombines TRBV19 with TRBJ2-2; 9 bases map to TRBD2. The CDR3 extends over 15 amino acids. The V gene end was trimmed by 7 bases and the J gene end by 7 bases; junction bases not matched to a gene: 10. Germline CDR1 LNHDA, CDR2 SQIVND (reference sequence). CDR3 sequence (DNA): TGTGCCAGTACTTTAGCGGGAGCTCGAAGCGGGGAGCTGTTTTTT. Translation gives CASTLAGARSGELFF.

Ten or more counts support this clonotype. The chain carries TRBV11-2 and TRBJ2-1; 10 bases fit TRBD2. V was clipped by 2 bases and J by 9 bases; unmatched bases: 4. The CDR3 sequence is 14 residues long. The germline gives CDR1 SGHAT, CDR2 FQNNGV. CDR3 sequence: CASSLTSGNTEQFF. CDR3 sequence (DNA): TGTGCCAGCAGCTTAACTAGCGGGAACACTGAGCAGTTCTTC.

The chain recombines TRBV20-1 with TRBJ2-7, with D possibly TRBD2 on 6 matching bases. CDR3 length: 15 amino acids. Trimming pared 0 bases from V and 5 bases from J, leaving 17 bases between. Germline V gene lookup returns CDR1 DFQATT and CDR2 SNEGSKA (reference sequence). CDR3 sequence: CSARDYTGAGHEQYF. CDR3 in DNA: TGCAGTGCTAGAGATTATACGGGAGCAGGACACGAGCAGTACTTC.

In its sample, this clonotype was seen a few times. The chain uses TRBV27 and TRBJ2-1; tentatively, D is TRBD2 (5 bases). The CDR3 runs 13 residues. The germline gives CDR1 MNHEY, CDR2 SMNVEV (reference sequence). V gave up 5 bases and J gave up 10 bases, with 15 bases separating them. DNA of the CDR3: TGTGCCAGCAGTCCCGAGGGCCCGTGGGAGCAGTTCTTC. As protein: CASSPEGPWEQFF.

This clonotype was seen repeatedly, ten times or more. This chain's CDR3 is CASSVAGNEQFF. DNA of the CDR3: TGTGCCAGCAGCGTAGCTGGGAATGAGCAGTTCTTC. This chain joins TRBV9 and TRBJ2-1; D unclear. Germline CDR1 and CDR2: SGDLS and YYNGEE. V was cut by 0 bases and J by 7 bases, with 5 bases left in between. The CDR3 consists of 12 residues.

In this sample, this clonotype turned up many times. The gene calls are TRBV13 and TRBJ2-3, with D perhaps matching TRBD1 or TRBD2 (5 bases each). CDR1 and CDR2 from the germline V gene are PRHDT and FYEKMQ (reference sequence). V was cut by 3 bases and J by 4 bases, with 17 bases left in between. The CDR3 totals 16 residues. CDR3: CASSFWDDDPPDTQYF. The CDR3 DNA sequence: TGTGCCAGCAGCTTCTGGGACGATGACCCCCCAGATACGCAGTATTTT.

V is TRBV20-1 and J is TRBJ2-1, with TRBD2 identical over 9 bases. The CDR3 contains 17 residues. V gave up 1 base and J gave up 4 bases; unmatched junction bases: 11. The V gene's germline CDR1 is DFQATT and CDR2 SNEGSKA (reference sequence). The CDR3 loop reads CSARAPVGGGGYNEQFF. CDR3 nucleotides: TGCAGTGCTAGAGCTCCGGTGGGCGGGGGGGGTTACAATGAGCAGTTCTTC.

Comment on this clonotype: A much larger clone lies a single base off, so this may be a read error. The CDR3 loop is CASSLRTSRDNEQYF. CDR3 coding DNA: TGTGCCAGCAGCTTAAGAACTAGCCGGGACAATGAGCAGTACTTC. The rearrangement links TRBV7-2 to TRBJ2-7; TRBD1 or TRBD2 may be the D gene (6 bases each). Germline assignment: CDR1 SGHTA and CDR2 FQGNSA. The CDR3 loop spans 15 amino acids. V lost 2 bases and J lost 7, with 18 bases in between.